These 17 T cell receptor beta chains were all obtained from the same sample, sequenced in a study of blood T cell repertoires in COVID-19. The data were produced by immunoSEQ multiplex PCR, yet TCRdb's version contains in-frame clones alone and is incomplete. The table shows roughly 250,000 clones, with approximately 82% occurring only once. Sequencing used peripheral blood. Every receptor here comes from a woman older than 75 with acute or convalescent COVID-19.

The chain has TRBV4-2 and TRBJ2-7, with TRBD1 identical over 7 bases. The junction had 14 bases not matched to a gene; V was cut back by 0 bases and J by 6 bases. This CDR3 contains 17 residues. Germline CDR1 is LGHNA and CDR2 is YNFKEQ. The CDR3 spells CASSQDVEAGGLSEQYF. The CDR3 nucleotides read TGTGCCAGCAGCCAAGATGTAGAGGCAGGGGGTTTGAGCGAGCAGTACTTC.

The table lists this clone with a count of one. The chain carries TRBV5-4 and TRBJ2-1; tentatively, D is TRBD1 (5 bases). The CDR3 is made up of 16 amino acids. CDR1 is SGHNT and CDR2 is YYREEE in the germline V gene (reference sequence). Trimming took 0 bases from V and 0 from J, leaving 10 bases between them. The CDR3 here is CASSLEGVSSYNEQFF. The CDR3 coding sequence is TGTGCCAGCAGCTTGGAAGGGGTGAGCTCCTACAATGAGCAGTTCTTC.

The CDR3 region is CASSAGLAGHEQYF. The CDR3 DNA reads TGTGCCAGCAGCGCAGGACTAGCGGGCCACGAGCAGTACTTC. This chain joins TRBV25-1 and TRBJ2-7; TRBD2 matches at 11 bases. Trimming took 6 bases from V and 5 from J; bases not matched to a gene: 6. The V gene's germline CDR1 is MGHDK and CDR2 SYGVNS. The CDR3 extends over 14 amino acids.

The rearrangement uses TRBV2 and TRBJ2-3; 8 bases agree with TRBD2. The germline V gene encodes CDR1 SNHLY and CDR2 FYNNEI. Trimming at V came to 5 bases and at J to 1 base, leaving 17 bases not matched to a gene. The CDR3 spans 19 residues. CDR3 region: CASSSEDFSGGRRTDTQYF. CDR3 nucleotides: TGTGCCAGCAGTTCTGAAGATTTTTCGGGAGGGCGTCGCACAGATACGCAGTATTTT.

The table lists this clone with a few counts. V usage is TRBV9 and J usage is TRBJ2-5; 8 bases map to TRBD2. This CDR3 contains 13 residues. Germline V gene data show CDR1 as SGDLS and CDR2 as YYNGEE. With V trimmed by 3 bases and J by 7 bases, 5 bases remained unmatched. As DNA, the CDR3 is TGTGCCAGCAGCGCCAGACGGGAGGGGACCCAGTACTTC. This translates into CASSARREGTQYF.

The V and J genes are TRBV5-5 and TRBJ2-4, with a possible D match to TRBD1 (7 bases). This CDR3 region has 16 residues. In germline, CDR1 is SGHKS, CDR2 YYEKEE (reference sequence). Deletions cut 2 bases from V and 0 bases from J, with 12 bases between. The DNA for the CDR3 is TGTGCCAGCAGCTTCAGGGGGGATAAAGCCAAAAACATTCAGTACTTC. Amino acids: CASSFRGDKAKNIQYF.

J is TRBJ1-2 and V is TRBV6-1; maybe TRBD1 (6 bases). Trimming cost V 2 bases and J 5 bases, with 12 bases left between them. The V gene's germline CDR1 is MNHNS and CDR2 SASEGT. The CDR3 extends over 14 amino acids. CDR3 nucleotide sequence: TGTGCCAGCAGTGAAAATCAGGGGTGGTATGGCTACACCTTC. It encodes CASSENQGWYGYTF.

The genes are TRBV3-1 (or the pseudogene TRBV3-2) and TRBJ1-6; D may be TRBD1 (5 bases). The length of the CDR3 is 16 residues. V shed 4 bases and J shed 7 bases, with 17 bases lying between them. Germline lookup yields CDR1 LGHDT and CDR2 YNNKEL (reference sequence). This CDR3 reads CASSPYPGVVNSPLHF. For the CDR3, the DNA is TGTGCCAGCAGCCCCTACCCGGGGGTGGTGAATTCACCCCTCCACTTT.

This chain connects TRBV6-5 to TRBJ1-2; maybe TRBD1 (6 bases). The germline gives CDR1 MNHEY, CDR2 SVGAGI. The CDR3 spans 13 residues. Trimming took off 0 bases at V and 6 bases at J, with 8 bases between the two ends. The CDR3 protein is CASSYSSGDGYTF. The CDR3 nucleotides read TGTGCCAGCAGTTACTCATCAGGGGATGGCTACACCTTC.

The CDR3 protein is CASSSGAPATEAFF. The CDR3 DNA reads as TGTGCCAGCAGTTCTGGGGCGCCTGCGACTGAAGCTTTCTTT. J is TRBJ1-1 and V is TRBV28; D may be TRBD1 (5 bases). Germline CDR1 is MDHEN and CDR2 is SYDVKM. Trimming took 4 bases from V and 5 from J, leaving 14 bases between them. This CDR3 comprises 14 residues.

This chain links TRBV14 with TRBJ1-4, with D perhaps matching TRBD1 (6 bases). V was cut by 9 bases and J by 6 bases, with 14 bases left in between. The CDR3 covers 13 residues. Germline values: CDR1 SGHDN, CDR2 FVKESK. This CDR3 is CARGAGADEKLFF. The CDR3 DNA reads TGTGCCAGGGGGGCAGGGGCGGATGAAAAACTGTTTTTT.

This chain joins TRBV9 and TRBJ1-3; D possibly corresponds to TRBD1 (5 bases). The CDR3 spans 15 residues. V shed 3 bases and J shed 8 bases, with 18 bases lying between them. The germline CDR1 and CDR2 sequences are SGDLS and YYNGEE. The CDR3 region has the DNA TGTGCCAGCAGCGCCCTTGACAGCGGGCGACACACCATATATTTT. Encoded protein: CASSALDSGRHTIYF.

This clone was counted a few times. The V and J genes are TRBV29-1 and TRBJ2-4, with TRBD1 as a possible D gene (6 bases). The CDR3 is 10 amino acids. The germline V gene encodes CDR1 SQVTM and CDR2 ANQGSEA. Trimming took off 6 bases at V and 13 bases at J, with 13 bases between the two ends. This chain's CDR3 is CSVYTGQQYF. The CDR3 coding sequence is TGCAGCGTGTATACAGGGCAACAGTACTTC.

The chain links TRBV6-2 or TRBV6-3 to TRBJ2-2; D perhaps matches TRBD2 (6 bases). The V gene's germline CDR1 is MNHEY and CDR2 SVGEGT. The V and J ends lost 5 bases and 1 base respectively, with 11 bases between them. The CDR3 consists of 15 residues. This CDR3 reads CASSVRGRNTGELFF. CDR3 nucleotides: TGTGCCAGCAGTGTGCGGGGCCGGAACACCGGGGAGCTGTTTTTT.

This sequence joins TRBV4-2 and TRBJ2-2, with D possibly TRBD1 on 6 matching bases. Trimming stripped 3 bases from V and 6 bases from J, with 14 bases between. Germline values: CDR1 LGHNA, CDR2 YNFKEQ. The CDR3 sequence is 15 residues long. CDR3 coding DNA: TGTGCCAGCAGCCAGGAGGTTGGGGGCCCCGGGGAGCTGTTTTTT. Translation: CASSQEVGGPGELFF.

This clone was picked up a small number of times. This sequence joins TRBV14 and TRBJ2-3; D is perhaps TRBD2 (6 bases). V lost 3 bases and J 1 base, leaving 8 bases between the germline ends. CDR1 and CDR2 from the germline V gene are SGHDN and FVKESK. CDR3 length equals 14 residues. The CDR3 region has the DNA TGTGCCAGCAGCCACGGAGGGGGCACAGATACGCAGTATTTT. Residues: CASSHGGGTDTQYF.

This rearrangement joins TRBV5-5 to TRBJ1-1; 8 positions match TRBD1. The CDR3 runs to 14 residues. The V gene's germline CDR1 is SGHKS and CDR2 YYEKEE (reference sequence). J lost 3 bases, V lost 4 bases, and 5 bases had no gene match. The CDR3, as DNA: TGTGCCAGCAGCAGGACAGGGTCCGACACTGAAGCTTTCTTT. It encodes CASSRTGSDTEAFF.